Listed here is a single T cell receptor beta chain. This specimen belongs to a study of blood T cell repertoires in COVID-19. The cohort comprised adults aged roughly 18 to 90 years residing in 20 to 25 US areas. In assigning cohorts, the study relied on participant-reported clinical history. Cohort 3 recovered donors had two negative PCRs, clearance, or symptom resolution. Produced via immunoSEQ multiplex PCR; TCRdb's table is partial and in-frame only. The table shows almost 400,000 clones, with 85% to 90% occurring only once. Sequencing was carried out using PBMCs or T cells enriched from blood (not recorded which). The receptor comes from a woman aged 25 to 39 who had recovered from COVID-19.

The CDR3 protein is CASSQTASGRRAYEQYF. CDR3 sequence (DNA): TGTGCCAGCAGCCAGACGGCTAGCGGGAGGAGGGCCTACGAGCAGTACTTC. The chain has TRBV3-1 (or the pseudogene TRBV3-2) and TRBJ2-7; 11 bases are a match to TRBD2. This CDR3 has 17 residues. Trimming removed 3 bases from V and 2 bases from J; junction bases left unmatched: 9. Germline assignment: CDR1 LGHDT and CDR2 YNNKEL (reference sequence).